The present TCR beta chain was sequenced within a study of early T cells in non-severe SARS-CoV-2 infection. Study-level information: Sequencing used unsorted whole-blood bulk RNA, so chains lack pairing.

Study results and caveats: In VDJdb matching, anti-spike CD8 responses were favored while private and CD4 specificities went missing.

Germline V CDR1 and CDR2: SGHRS, YFSETQ. The CDR3 runs to 14 residues. The germline V and J ends were trimmed by 0 bases and 1 base, with 8 bases remaining between them. With regard to this clonotype: Its antigen remains unknown.

Individual cDNA molecules were tagged with unique molecular identifiers, the study reported. TCRdb processed the 5' RACE reads anew with MiXCR; each CDR3 protein has one entry. The sample includes about 64,000 distinct CDR3 sequences, roughly 18% of them seen just once. The V call is TRBV5-1, the J call TRBJ2-7; D may be TRBD2 (5 bases). The sequencing here drew on whole blood, taken at baseline. The receptor's source is an adult who was a healthcare worker with PCR-confirmed SARS-CoV-2 infection or an uninfected control (not recorded which). CDR3 coding DNA: TGCGCCAGCAGCTTGGAACGGGGTTCCTACGAGCAGTACTTC. It specifies CASSLERGSYEQYF.